Presented here are 23 T cell receptor beta chains from one specimen sequenced in a study of cytomegalovirus exposure and HLA in healthy donors (dated by TCRdb to about 2017). Receptors were amplified or captured by the immunoSEQ multiplex PCR assay. For the multiplex PCR, a mixture combining 60 forward primers for TCR Vbeta segments and 13 reverse primers for TCR Jbeta segments was used. This immuneACCESS table, as held by TCRdb, lists in-frame sequences with V and J called but not all clones. Of the missing ones, under half trace to an unresolved V gene in checked studies; the others have no known cause. The sample table records roughly 80,000 clones. The biggest ten clones account for about 1.1% of the sample. The sequencing sample was made of PBMCs. All receptors come from a woman aged 25 to 39 in good health and CMV-seronegative.

This chain links TRBV30 with TRBJ2-7; 8 bases agree with TRBD1. This CDR3 spans 14 amino acids. The germline V gene has CDR1 GTSNPN and CDR2 SVGIG (reference sequence). V was pared by 3 bases and J by 4 bases, with 8 bases of the junction left unmatched. The CDR3 coding sequence is TGTGCCTGGAGGGGGCAGGGGGCATTTTACGAGCAGTACTTC. This gives the protein CAWRGQGAFYEQYF.

The chain has TRBV6-6 and TRBJ2-6; D perhaps matches TRBD2 (5 bases). The V and J ends lost 6 bases and 3 bases respectively, with 12 bases between them. The CDR3 totals 15 residues. Germline lookup yields CDR1 MNHNY and CDR2 SVGAGI (reference sequence). CDR3 region: CASRTGGSGANVLTF. The CDR3 DNA reads TGTGCCAGCAGAACGGGTGGGAGTGGGGCCAACGTCCTGACTTTC.

V gene TRBV7-2 combines with J gene TRBJ1-2; D unresolved. Deletions cut 3 bases from V and 2 bases from J, with 7 bases between. Germline V gives CDR1 SGHTA, CDR2 FQGNSA. The CDR3 sequence is 13 residues long. The CDR3 DNA follows: TGTGCCAGCAGCTTGGCAGTCAACTATGGCTACACCTTC. The encoded protein is CASSLAVNYGYTF. Supplemented by reference TRBV7-2 and TRBJ1-2, the full variable domain reads GAGVSQSPSNKVTEKGKDVELRCDPISGHTALYWYRQSLGQGLEFLIYFQGNSAPDKSGLPSDRFSAERTGGSVSTLTIQRTQQEDSAVYLCASSLAVNYGYTFGSGTRLTVV.

The rearrangement joins TRBV11-2 to TRBJ2-1; 10 bases map to TRBD2. Germline V gene lookup returns CDR1 SGHAT and CDR2 FQNNGV. The CDR3 runs 15 residues. J gave up 7 bases and V 4 bases, and 7 bases lay outside the gene matches. CDR3 sequence (DNA): TGTGCCAGCAGCTCCCCTAGCGGGAGTGGGAATGAGCAGTTCTTC. Residues: CASSSPSGSGNEQFF.

CDR3 bases: TGTGCCACCAGCAGAGTGGGTGCGGGGGGTGAAGAAGATACGCAGTATTTT. Encoded protein: CATSRVGAGGEEDTQYF. This rearrangement joins TRBV15 to TRBJ2-3; 8 bases are a match to TRBD2. The CDR3 spans 17 residues. In germline, CDR1 is LNHNV, CDR2 YYDKDF (reference sequence). The J segment lost 5 bases and the V segment lost 1 base, leaving 11 bases of the junction unmatched.

This CDR3 reads CASSRLGAYEQYF. CDR3 bases: TGTGCCAGCAGCCGGCTAGGCGCCTACGAGCAGTACTTC. The V call is TRBV4-2, the J call TRBJ2-7; no clear D gene. V gave up 4 bases and J gave up 2 bases, with 9 bases separating them. Germline CDR1 LGHNA, CDR2 YNFKEQ. This CDR3 spans 13 amino acids.

This chain links TRBV7-9 with TRBJ2-7; a possible D gene is TRBD1 (6 bases). With 1 base removed from V and 4 bases from J, the gap between germline ends came to 14 bases. The germline V gene has CDR1 SEHNR and CDR2 FQNEAQ (reference sequence). The CDR3 length is 15 residues. The CDR3 region is CASSLEEGGLYEQYF. The CDR3 nucleotides read TGTGCCAGCAGCTTAGAGGAAGGGGGATTGTACGAGCAGTACTTC.

The chain has TRBV5-1 and TRBJ1-2; D is perhaps TRBD1 (6 bases). Trimming pared 4 bases from V and 8 bases from J, leaving 12 bases between. The CDR3 has 12 residues. Germline V gives CDR1 SGHRS, CDR2 YFSETQ. The DNA of the CDR3 is TGCGCCAGCAGCCACACAGGGTTGGGCTACACCTTC. This codes for CASSHTGLGYTF.

The V gene is TRBV30, the J gene TRBJ1-5; 9 nucleotides agree with TRBD1. Looked up from germline, CDR1 is GTSNPN and CDR2 is SVGIG (reference sequence). With 3 bases clipped from V and 0 bases from J, the junction kept 3 bases outside the gene matches. This CDR3 is built from 15 residues. The CDR3, as DNA: TGTGCCTGGAGGGAACAGGGGGCTAGCAATCAGCCCCAGCATTTT. It codes for CAWREQGASNQPQHF.

The CDR3 DNA is TGTGCCAGCTCACCAAAATCCCAGGGGGCATTATTCACTGAAGCTTTCTTT. Translated: CASSPKSQGALFTEAFF. The J gene is TRBJ1-1, the V gene TRBV18; 8 nucleotides match TRBD1. V gave up 2 bases and J gave up 4 bases; unmatched junction bases: 12. This CDR3 comprises 17 residues. The germline gives CDR1 KGHSH, CDR2 LQKENI.

The chain is built from TRBV7-9 and TRBJ2-5; 8 bases are shared with TRBD2. V shed 3 bases and J 7 bases; nucleotides not matched to a gene: 10. CDR1 is SEHNR, CDR2 FQNEAQ, per germline (reference sequence). This CDR3 contains 15 residues. The CDR3 loop is CASSLERAGEATQYF. As DNA, the CDR3 is TGTGCCAGCAGCTTGGAGAGAGCGGGAGAAGCGACCCAGTACTTC.

The chain employs TRBV27 and TRBJ2-3; a possible D gene is TRBD2 (5 bases). Between the trimmed V and J ends, which lost 5 bases and 1 base, there was a span of 7 bases. Germline CDR1 is MNHEY and CDR2 is SMNVEV (reference sequence). The CDR3 covers 13 residues. The DNA for the CDR3 is TGTGCCAGCAGTCCCGGGGGCACAGATACGCAGTATTTT. Translation: CASSPGGTDTQYF.

The V call is TRBV30, the J call TRBJ1-2; D might be TRBD1 (6 bases). V was pared by 3 bases and J by 8 bases, with 16 bases between. This CDR3 is 13 amino acids long. From germline, CDR1 is GTSNPN and CDR2 SVGIG (reference sequence). The CDR3 region is CAWSETGAWGYTF. DNA for the CDR3: TGTGCCTGGAGCGAGACAGGAGCGTGGGGCTACACCTTC. The full variable domain, its missing parts supplied by reference TRBV30 and TRBJ1-2, is SQTIHQWPATLVQPVGSPLSLECTVEGTSNPNLYWYRQAAGRGLQLLFYSVGIGQISSEVPQNLSASRPQDRQFILSSKKLLLSDSGFYLCAWSETGAWGYTFGSGTRLTVV.

The chain joins TRBV14 to TRBJ2-7, with TRBD1 as a possible D gene (5 bases). Germline V gene sequence: CDR1 SGHDN, CDR2 FVKESK. CDR3 length: 15 residues. V was trimmed by 0 bases and J by 4 bases, leaving 13 bases between them. The CDR3 loop is CASSQDRRQQYEQYF. Written as DNA, the CDR3 is TGTGCCAGCAGCCAAGATCGTCGACAGCAATACGAGCAGTACTTC.

The V call is TRBV13, the J call TRBJ2-2; TRBD2 agrees at 11 bases. This CDR3 is built from 17 residues. Germline CDR1 PRHDT, CDR2 FYEKMQ (reference sequence). V dropped 2 bases and J dropped 2; count of bases not matched to a gene: 4. CDR3 sequence reads: CASSLRLAGGNTGELFF. The CDR3 DNA sequence: TGTGCCAGCAGCTTACGGCTAGCGGGGGGAAACACCGGGGAGCTGTTTTTT.

In nucleotides, the CDR3 is TGTGCCAGCAGCCGGAGGGCTCCCCCCTCCTATAATTCACCCCTCCACTTT. This encodes CASSRRAPPSYNSPLHF. The chain joins TRBV7-8 to TRBJ1-6; D is ambiguous. This CDR3 contains 17 residues. V was cut by 5 bases and J by 0 bases, with 14 bases left in between. Germline V lookup: CDR1 SGHVS, CDR2 FQNEAQ.

CDR3 sequence: CAISGDRAGSPLHF. For the CDR3, the DNA is TGTGCCATCAGTGGGGACAGGGCGGGTTCACCCCTCCACTTT. The chain uses TRBV10-3 and TRBJ1-6; 9 bases are a match to TRBD1. Germline loops: CDR1 ENHRY, CDR2 SYGVKD. With 4 bases clipped from V and 9 bases from J, the junction kept 4 bases outside the gene matches. CDR3 length: 14 residues.

A remark on this clone: A junction end diverges from the germline sequence, so it may reflect a read error. The chain joins TRBV15 to TRBJ2-1; 10 nucleotides agree with TRBD2. CDR1 and CDR2 (germline): LNHNV, YYDKDF (reference sequence). CDR3 length: 15 residues. CDR3 nucleotides: TGTGCCACGCGGACTAGCGGAGGCTCCGACAATGAGCAGTTCTTC. Amino acids: CATRTSGGSDNEQFF.

The chain uses TRBV7-9 and TRBJ1-2; 9 nucleotides align to TRBD1. Germline CDR1 is SEHNR and CDR2 is FQNEAQ (reference sequence). The CDR3 contains 15 residues. The ends lost 1 base at V and 4 bases at J; junction bases unmatched: 4. The CDR3 spells CASSLVTGGTYGYTF. As DNA, the CDR3 is TGTGCCAGCAGCTTAGTGACAGGGGGAACCTATGGCTACACCTTC.

Written as DNA, the CDR3 is TGTGCCAGCAGTTCCCCAGGTAGAAACGGTGAGCAGTTCTTC. Translated: CASSSPGRNGEQFF. The chain links TRBV11-2 to TRBJ2-1; the D is unclear. This CDR3 is built from 14 residues. Trimming took off 6 bases at V and 9 bases at J, with 18 bases between the two ends. Germline lookup yields CDR1 SGHAT and CDR2 FQNNGV.

The chain employs TRBV19 and TRBJ1-6; 7 bases agree with TRBD1. In germline, CDR1 is LNHDA, CDR2 SQIVND (reference sequence). V was pared by 3 bases and J by 6 bases, with 8 bases of the junction left unmatched. The CDR3 extends over 16 amino acids. The CDR3 DNA reads as TGTGCCAGTAGTATTAACACAGGGGTCGGTAATTCACCCCTCCACTTT. Translated, it gives CASSINTGVGNSPLHF.

V usage is TRBV5-1 and J usage is TRBJ2-7, with D maybe TRBD2 (5 bases). The CDR3 runs to 16 residues. The V end lost 0 bases, the J end lost 1 base, and 14 bases lay between the germline ends. The germline gives CDR1 SGHRS, CDR2 YFSETQ. The CDR3 sequence is CASSLGLGVSSYEQYF. CDR3 sequence (DNA): TGCGCCAGCAGCTTGGGGCTGGGAGTAAGTTCCTACGAGCAGTACTTC. Based on the CDR3 plus reference TRBV5-1 and TRBJ2-7, the full variable domain is KAGVTQTPRYLIKTRGQQVTLSCSPISGHRSVSWYQQTPGQGLQFLFEYFSETQRNKGNFPGRFSGRQFSNSRSEMNVSTLELGDSALYLCASSLGLGVSSYEQYFGPGTRLTVT.

This sequence joins TRBV6-6 and TRBJ1-2, with 7 positions matching TRBD1. The germline CDR1 and CDR2 sequences are MNHNY and SVGAGI (reference sequence). The CDR3 is 15 residues long. The V and J ends lost 6 bases and 3 bases, in that order; junction bases with no gene match: 10. CDR3 DNA sequence: TGTGCCAGCAGCCACAAGGGGGCTTATGACTATGGCTACACCTTC. Translated: CASSHKGAYDYGYTF.